Listed below are T cell receptor beta chains from one sample, sequenced in a study of T cells in localized non-small cell lung cancer. The assay was immunoSEQ multiplex PCR, and TCRdb's table has in-frame clones only and misses some. Of about 24,000 clones listed, about 86% are singletons. Sequencing was performed on peripheral blood, taken before any cancer treatment. The origin of the receptors is a male donor at least 60 years old with stage II squamous cell lung carcinoma. Both conserved end residues are part of each CDR3. The D gene is left open where the match is weak. The size field is filled for only some rows; it gives once, few, many or a size class.

CDR3nt: TGTGCCAGCAGCCAAGGGGGAGGGAACACCGGGGAGCTGTTTTTT; CDR3aa: CASSQGGGNTGELFF; j_gene: TRBJ2-2; d_gene: -; abundance: -; v_gene: TRBV4-2
CDR3nt: TGTGCCATCGGTAGGGGACTAGTTAACAATGAGCAGTTCTTC; CDR3aa: CAIGRGLVNNEQFF; j_gene: TRBJ2-1; d_gene: TRBD2; abundance: -; v_gene: TRBV10-3
CDR3nt: TGTGCCAGCAGCCTCACCGGACAGCGGGAGTATGGCTACACCTTC; CDR3aa: CASSLTGQREYGYTF; j_gene: TRBJ1-2; d_gene: -; abundance: -; v_gene: TRBV7-2
CDR3nt: TGTGCCAGCAGTCCACAGGGGGCAGGGGAAAAACTGTTTTTT; CDR3aa: CASSPQGAGEKLFF; j_gene: TRBJ1-4; d_gene: TRBD1; abundance: -; v_gene: TRBV7-2
CDR3nt: TGTGCCTGGAGTGAAACGGGACAACCGAAACTGTTTTTT; CDR3aa: CAWSETGQPKLFF; j_gene: TRBJ1-4; d_gene: -; abundance: -; v_gene: TRBV30
CDR3nt: TGTGCCAGCAGTCAACCGGGACTGAACACTGAAGCTTTCTTT; CDR3aa: CASSQPGLNTEAFF; j_gene: TRBJ1-1; d_gene: -; abundance: -; v_gene: TRBV6-5
CDR3nt: TGTGCCAGCGGGAATGAAAAACTGTTTTTT; CDR3aa: CASGNEKLFF; j_gene: TRBJ1-4; d_gene: -; abundance: -; v_gene: TRBV21-1
CDR3nt: TGTGCCAGCAGCGCGATGGGTGCCACTGAAGCTTTCTTT; CDR3aa: CASSAMGATEAFF; j_gene: TRBJ1-1; d_gene: -; abundance: -; v_gene: TRBV9
CDR3nt: TGTGCCAGCAGCCAGTCAGGGGCATATGGCTACACCTTC; CDR3aa: CASSQSGAYGYTF; j_gene: TRBJ1-2; d_gene: -; abundance: -; v_gene: TRBV16
CDR3nt: TGTGCCAGCAGTGACCACAGGGGACGAATGAACACTGAAGCTTTCTTT; CDR3aa: CASSDHRGRMNTEAFF; j_gene: TRBJ1-1; d_gene: TRBD1; abundance: -; v_gene: TRBV6-1
CDR3nt: TGTGCCAGCAGTGTCAGACCGGGACGCTCCTACGAGCAGTACTTC; CDR3aa: CASSVRPGRSYEQYF; j_gene: TRBJ2-7; d_gene: -; abundance: -; v_gene: TRBV6-5
CDR3nt: TGTGCCAGCAGCTTGGCCTACAATGAGCAGTTCTTC; CDR3aa: CASSLAYNEQFF; j_gene: TRBJ2-1; d_gene: -; abundance: -; v_gene: TRBV5-6
CDR3nt: TGTGCCAGCAGCCCTCAGGGGAATGAGCAGTTCTTC; CDR3aa: CASSPQGNEQFF; j_gene: TRBJ2-1; d_gene: -; abundance: -; v_gene: TRBV7-2
CDR3nt: TGCGCCAGCAGCCACTTCGTAGAGGGCTACACCTTC; CDR3aa: CASSHFVEGYTF; j_gene: TRBJ1-2; d_gene: -; abundance: -; v_gene: TRBV4-1
CDR3nt: TGTGCCAGCAGCTTACCAGGGGCGTCGGGAGATACGCAGTATTTT; CDR3aa: CASSLPGASGDTQYF; j_gene: TRBJ2-3; d_gene: -; abundance: -; v_gene: TRBV5-4
CDR3nt: TGTGCCACCAGGGCCTACAGGGGAGATCAGCCCCAGCATTTT; CDR3aa: CATRAYRGDQPQHF; j_gene: TRBJ1-5; d_gene: TRBD1; abundance: -; v_gene: TRBV6-6
CDR3nt: TGTGCCATCAGTAGGACAGGGGGCGTTTCGGTCAGTGATGGCTACACCTTC; CDR3aa: CAISRTGGVSVSDGYTF; j_gene: TRBJ1-2; d_gene: TRBD1; abundance: medium-sized; v_gene: TRBV10-3
CDR3nt: TGTGCCTGGAGTGAGGGTAGTGGCAATCAGCCCCAGCATTTT; CDR3aa: CAWSEGSGNQPQHF; j_gene: TRBJ1-5; d_gene: -; abundance: -; v_gene: TRBV30
CDR3nt: TGTGCCAGCAGGCAGGCGGTCAACGAGCAGTACTTC; CDR3aa: CASRQAVNEQYF; j_gene: TRBJ2-7; d_gene: -; abundance: -; v_gene: TRBV28
CDR3nt: TGTGCCAGCAGTTTTAGGCTAGCGGGGGTTACTTCCTACGAGCAGTACTTC; CDR3aa: CASSFRLAGVTSYEQYF; j_gene: TRBJ2-7; d_gene: TRBD2; abundance: -; v_gene: TRBV2
CDR3nt: TGCAGCGCAAGGCGGGGCTACGAGCAGTACTTC; CDR3aa: CSARRGYEQYF; j_gene: TRBJ2-7; d_gene: -; abundance: -; v_gene: TRBV29-1
CDR3nt: TGTGCCAGCAAATTCAGGGAGGGGCCAGCAGATACGCAGTATTTT; CDR3aa: CASKFREGPADTQYF; j_gene: TRBJ2-3; d_gene: TRBD2; abundance: -; v_gene: TRBV9
CDR3nt: TGTGCCAGCAGGCCGGGGTACGGCACTGAAGCTTTCTTT; CDR3aa: CASRPGYGTEAFF; j_gene: TRBJ1-1; d_gene: -; abundance: -; v_gene: TRBV2
CDR3nt: TGTGCCAGTAGCCCCCGGAGGTGGCCGATCAACTATGGCTACACCTTC; CDR3aa: CASSPRRWPINYGYTF; j_gene: TRBJ1-2; d_gene: -; abundance: -; v_gene: TRBV19
CDR3nt: TGTGCCAGCAGCGAAGGACCGGGAACCCTTTATGGCTACACCTTC; CDR3aa: CASSEGPGTLYGYTF; j_gene: TRBJ1-2; d_gene: -; abundance: -; v_gene: TRBV9
CDR3nt: TGTGCCAGCAGTATCCGACGGGGCCACTACAATGAGCAGTTCTTC; CDR3aa: CASSIRRGHYNEQFF; j_gene: TRBJ2-1; d_gene: -; abundance: -; v_gene: TRBV28
CDR3nt: TGTGCCAGCTCACCCGGACTGACCTACGAGCAGTACTTC; CDR3aa: CASSPGLTYEQYF; j_gene: TRBJ2-7; d_gene: -; abundance: -; v_gene: TRBV18
CDR3nt: TGTGCCAGCAGCCTACTGTTTCCGATGGAGGCTGAAGCTTTCTTT; CDR3aa: CASSLLFPMEAEAFF; j_gene: TRBJ1-1; d_gene: -; abundance: -; v_gene: TRBV11-2
CDR3nt: TGTGCCAGTAGCCCCGGGACTAGCGGGGGGCAGATCTCCTACGAGCAGTACTTC; CDR3aa: CASSPGTSGGQISYEQYF; j_gene: TRBJ2-7; d_gene: TRBD2; abundance: -; v_gene: TRBV19
CDR3nt: TGTGCCAGCAGCACGGGACAGCCAGATACGCAGTATTTT; CDR3aa: CASSTGQPDTQYF; j_gene: TRBJ2-3; d_gene: TRBD1; abundance: -; v_gene: TRBV9
CDR3nt: TGCGCCAGCAGCTCCGAAGGGGACACTGAAGCTTTCTTT; CDR3aa: CASSSEGDTEAFF; j_gene: TRBJ1-1; d_gene: -; abundance: once; v_gene: TRBV5-1
CDR3nt: TGTGCCAGCCGTTTGGACAGGGTCTCCTACGAGCAGTACTTC; CDR3aa: CASRLDRVSYEQYF; j_gene: TRBJ2-7; d_gene: TRBD1; abundance: -; v_gene: TRBV2
CDR3nt: TGTGCCAGTTCGAAGGGGGCGGGCGGGGCCAACGTCCTGACTTTC; CDR3aa: CASSKGAGGANVLTF; j_gene: TRBJ2-6; d_gene: TRBD1; abundance: -; v_gene: TRBV19
CDR3nt: TGCAGTGCTACTATTACAGATACGCAGTATTTT; CDR3aa: CSATITDTQYF; j_gene: TRBJ2-3; d_gene: -; abundance: -; v_gene: TRBV20-1
CDR3nt: TGTGCCAGCAGCCAATTTGCCTACGAGCAGTACTTC; CDR3aa: CASSQFAYEQYF; j_gene: TRBJ2-7; d_gene: -; abundance: -; v_gene: TRBV14
CDR3nt: TGTGCCAGCTCCCTCGGGACAGGGGGCGAAGCTTTCTTT; CDR3aa: CASSLGTGGEAFF; j_gene: TRBJ1-1; d_gene: TRBD1; abundance: -; v_gene: TRBV18
CDR3nt: TGCAGCGCCTCCCTAGGGGACACCGGGGAGCTGTTTTTT; CDR3aa: CSASLGDTGELFF; j_gene: TRBJ2-2; d_gene: -; abundance: -; v_gene: TRBV29-1
CDR3nt: TGTGCCAGCAGCTTAGGTCTCGAGCAGTACTTC; CDR3aa: CASSLGLEQYF; j_gene: TRBJ2-7; d_gene: -; abundance: -; v_gene: TRBV7-2
CDR3nt: TGTGCCAGCAGTCCCGTCCAAGAGACCCAGTACTTC; CDR3aa: CASSPVQETQYF; j_gene: TRBJ2-5; d_gene: -; abundance: -; v_gene: TRBV2
CDR3nt: TGTGCCAGCAGCCTAGAGACGGGATTCTCTGGAAACACCATATATTTT; CDR3aa: CASSLETGFSGNTIYF; j_gene: TRBJ1-3; d_gene: -; abundance: -; v_gene: TRBV11-3
CDR3nt: TGTGCCTGGAGTTACAGCTATTATAGCAATCAGCCCCAGCATTTT; CDR3aa: CAWSYSYYSNQPQHF; j_gene: TRBJ1-5; d_gene: -; abundance: -; v_gene: TRBV30